The next 25 T cell receptor beta chains were all read from a single sample in a study of CD8 T cells in ankylosing spondylitis. TCRdb reprocessed the 5' RACE reads with MiXCR, giving one entry per CDR3 protein. The sample consists of 250,000 or so distinct CDR3 sequences, over 15% of them appearing once. The sample consisted of blood, either unsorted or a sorted T cell fraction (not recorded which). The receptors shown here come from a male donor with ankylosing spondylitis or in good health (not recorded which).

By share, this clonotype ranks as medium-sized. The V call is TRBV29-1, the J call TRBJ2-1; TRBD2 agrees at 8 bases. The germline V gene encodes CDR1 SQVTM and CDR2 ANQGSEA. V dropped 7 bases and J dropped 0; count of bases not matched to a gene: 5. The CDR3 is 14 amino acids. The CDR3 DNA reads as TGCAGCGGGCTTAGCGGGGACTCCTACAATGAGCAGTTCTTC. This codes for CSGLSGDSYNEQFF.

This clonotype was recorded only once. The rearrangement links TRBV14 to TRBJ2-3; the D is unclear. This CDR3 region has 15 residues. V was clipped by 3 bases and J by 0 bases, with 10 bases between them. Germline CDR1 is SGHDN and CDR2 is FVKESK. Here the CDR3 DNA reads TGTGCCAGCAGCCAGTTACAGACTAGCACAGATACGCAGTATTTT. Its translation: CASSQLQTSTDTQYF. Using reference TRBV14 and TRBJ2-3 for the parts outside the CDR3, the full variable domain is EAGVTQFPSHSVIEKGQTVTLRCDPISGHDNLYWYRRVMGKEIKFLLHFVKESKQDESGMPNNRFLAERTGGTYSTLKVQPAELEDSGVYFCASSQLQTSTDTQYFGPGTRLTVL.

In this sample, this clonotype turned up a few times. The gene calls are TRBV28 and TRBJ2-1; 10 nucleotides align to TRBD2. The CDR3 is 18 residues long. With V trimmed by 5 bases and J by 8 bases, 18 bases remained unmatched. Germline CDR1 and CDR2: MDHEN and SYDVKM. The chain's CDR3 is CASSPINPTLAGYHEQFF. The CDR3 bases are TGTGCCAGCAGTCCCATTAATCCGACACTAGCGGGGTATCATGAGCAGTTCTTC.

This chain links TRBV6-1 with TRBJ2-2, with 10 bases fitting TRBD1. With V trimmed by 7 bases and J by 9 bases, 11 bases remained unmatched. Germline CDR1 is MNHNS and CDR2 is SASEGT. This CDR3 is built from 15 residues. CDR3 protein: CASTDGQGVSWELFF. The DNA of the CDR3 is TGTGCCAGCACTGACGGACAGGGGGTCTCTTGGGAGCTGTTTTTT.

The chain joins TRBV5-1 to TRBJ2-5; 12 bases are a match to TRBD1. CDR1 is SGHRS, CDR2 YFSETQ, per germline. The CDR3 length is 15 residues. The V gene end was trimmed by 4 bases and the J gene end by 4 bases; junction bases not matched to a gene: 5. Here the CDR3 reads CASSEGTGGSETQYF. CDR3 in DNA: TGCGCCAGCAGCGAGGGGACAGGGGGCTCAGAGACCCAGTACTTC. The entire variable domain, with the rest obtained from reference TRBV5-1 and TRBJ2-5, is as follows: KAGVTQTPRYLIKTRGQQVTLSCSPISGHRSVSWYQQTPGQGLQFLFEYFSETQRNKGNFPGRFSGRQFSNSRSEMNVSTLELGDSALYLCASSEGTGGSETQYFGPGTRLLVL.

The chain combines TRBV27 with TRBJ2-7; maybe TRBD1 (5 bases). The V and J ends lost 4 bases and 3 bases respectively, with 13 bases between them. The CDR3 consists of 14 residues. The germline V gene encodes CDR1 MNHEY and CDR2 SMNVEV (reference sequence). Here the CDR3 DNA reads TGTGCCAGCAGTTCCTGGGGCACGAGCTACGAGCAGTACTTC. Amino acid sequence: CASSSWGTSYEQYF.

The chain couples TRBV9 to TRBJ2-1; the match to TRBD2 covers 8 bases. Germline trimming cut 3 bases from V and 0 bases from J; bases unmatched to any gene: 5. The CDR3 runs to 16 residues. Germline CDR1 SGDLS, CDR2 YYNGEE. The CDR3 here is CASSAPGTSSYNEQFF. CDR3 bases: TGTGCCAGCAGCGCCCCCGGGACTAGCTCCTACAATGAGCAGTTCTTC. The full variable domain, completed using reference TRBV9 and TRBJ2-1, is DSGVTQTPKHLITATGQRVTLRCSPRSGDLSVYWYQQSLDQGLQFLIQYYNGEERAKGNILERFSAQQFPDLHSELNLSSLELGDSALYFCASSAPGTSSYNEQFFGPGTRLTVL.

The sample holds a few counts of this clonotype. The chain couples TRBV29-1 to TRBJ2-7; 8 positions match TRBD1. From germline, CDR1 is SQVTM and CDR2 ANQGSEA. CDR3 size: 16 residues. V shed 3 bases and J 2 bases; nucleotides not matched to a gene: 12. The CDR3 protein is CSVERTGTGGAYEQYF. CDR3 DNA: TGCAGCGTTGAGAGGACCGGGACAGGTGGGGCCTACGAGCAGTACTTC.

With respect to this clonotype: A single base separates this from a much larger clone, so it may be a read error. V is TRBV25-1 and J is TRBJ2-1; 10 nucleotides align to TRBD2. Trimming at V came to 9 bases and at J to 4 bases, leaving 3 bases not matched to a gene. The CDR3 is 13 residues long. Germline CDR1 is MGHDK and CDR2 is SYGVNS. DNA of the CDR3: TGTGCCAGTGGACTAGCGGCATACAATGAGCAGTTCTTC. It codes for CASGLAAYNEQFF.

The chain recombines TRBV5-1 with TRBJ2-4; D uncertain. Germline V gives CDR1 SGHRS, CDR2 YFSETQ. The CDR3 is made up of 11 amino acids. The ends were cut back, 0 bases at V and 10 bases at J, with 5 bases in the middle. For the CDR3, the DNA is TGCGCCAGCAGCTTGGGGTCTATTCAGTACTTC. The encoded protein is CASSLGSIQYF.

This clonotype was observed at least ten times. The chain links TRBV21-1 to TRBJ2-4; the D call TRBD1 from the table was never checked on the DNA. TRBV21-1 is assigned pseudogene status. The CDR3 length is 15 residues. The CDR3 reads CASSSPCRGRWTGYF. For the CDR3, the DNA is TGTGCCAGCAGCAGCCCCTGCCGTGGTAGGTGGACAGGGTACTTC.

This clonotype was detected only a few times. This chain joins TRBV4-3 and TRBJ2-1; TRBD2 matches at 7 bases. This CDR3 has 14 residues. The V segment lost 0 bases and the J segment 9 bases; nucleotides outside the gene matches: 5. CDR1 is LGHNA, CDR2 YSLEER, per germline. CDR3 in amino acids: CASSQDLAGAEQFF. The CDR3 DNA sequence: TGCGCCAGCAGCCAAGATCTGGCGGGAGCTGAGCAGTTCTTC.

This clonotype was seen only a few times. The chain carries TRBV6-1 and TRBJ2-3, with a tentative D call TRBD1 (5 bases). With 6 bases removed from V and 4 bases from J, the gap between germline ends came to 17 bases. There are 15 residues in the CDR3. Germline loops: CDR1 MNHNS, CDR2 SASEGT. The CDR3 sequence: CASSPGNGWADTQYF. The CDR3 DNA reads TGTGCCAGCAGCCCAGGGAACGGGTGGGCAGATACGCAGTATTTT.

Only a few counts were recorded for this clonotype. The chain uses TRBV29-1 and TRBJ2-2; 9 positions agree with TRBD1. The CDR3 has 16 amino acids. Per germline, CDR1 SQVTM and CDR2 ANQGSEA. V shed 4 bases and J 6 bases; nucleotides not matched to a gene: 12. The DNA of the CDR3 is TGCAGCGTTGTTTTATTGGGACAGGGCTTTCCCGGGGAGCTGTTTTTT. This codes for CSVVLLGQGFPGELFF.

This clonotype was observed a handful of times. V and J are TRBV2 and TRBJ2-5; D is perhaps TRBD1 (6 bases). The germline CDR1 and CDR2 sequences are SNHLY and FYNNEI. The CDR3 totals 11 residues. The V end was cut by 11 bases, the J end by 5 bases, with 12 bases between. The CDR3 is CAGQQVETQYF. CDR3 nucleotides: TGTGCCGGACAGCAAGTGGAGACCCAGTACTTC.

The V call is TRBV4-1, the J call TRBJ2-7, with TRBD2 as a possible D gene (5 bases). Germline V gene data show CDR1 as MGHRA and CDR2 as YSYEKL. The CDR3 totals 14 residues. V gave up 1 base and J gave up 2 bases, with 9 bases separating them. CDR3 sequence (DNA): TGCGCCAGCAGCCAAGGGACTGACACCTACGAGCAGTACTTC. This codes for CASSQGTDTYEQYF.

This chain joins TRBV29-1 and TRBJ2-1; D remains unclear. Trimming stripped 3 bases from V and 6 bases from J, with 6 bases between. This CDR3 comprises 11 residues. Germline V gives CDR1 SQVTM, CDR2 ANQGSEA. The CDR3 protein is CSVDILNEQFF. The DNA of the CDR3 is TGCAGCGTTGACATACTCAATGAGCAGTTCTTC.

This clonotype was detected only a few times. The J gene is TRBJ2-3, the V gene TRBV10-3; 7 nucleotides line up with TRBD2. The germline gives CDR1 ENHRY, CDR2 SYGVKD. J gave up 4 bases and V 0 bases, and 7 bases lay outside the gene matches. This CDR3 has 16 amino acids. The CDR3 DNA is TGTGCCATCAGTGAGTCCGTTGTAGCGGGTGCAGATACGCAGTATTTT. It specifies CAISESVVAGADTQYF.

This clonotype occurred a few times. This chain joins TRBV6-1 and TRBJ2-5; the D gene is possibly TRBD1 (5 bases). Germline V gene lookup returns CDR1 MNHNS and CDR2 SASEGT. The CDR3 loop spans 15 amino acids. Trimming removed 9 bases at V and 1 base at J, with 18 bases between. CDR3 loop: CASNEVHRPQETQYF. The DNA of the CDR3 is TGTGCCAGTAATGAAGTTCACAGGCCCCAAGAGACCCAGTACTTC.

This clonotype was counted many times. In DNA form, the CDR3 reads TGCGCCAGCAGCTTGGAGACAGGCCAAGAGACCCAGTACTTC. Protein: CASSLETGQETQYF. The chain uses TRBV5-1 and TRBJ2-5; maybe TRBD1 (6 bases). The CDR3 is 14 residues long. V lost 0 bases and J lost 1, with 7 bases in between. Per the germline V gene, CDR1 is SGHRS and CDR2 is YFSETQ.

The chain joins TRBV10-3 to TRBJ2-7; the match to TRBD1 covers 8 bases. Trimming took 4 bases from V and 5 from J; bases not matched to a gene: 7. CDR3 length equals 14 residues. Germline V gives CDR1 ENHRY, CDR2 SYGVKD. The CDR3 loop reads CAISVSQGANEQYF. The CDR3 nucleotides are TGTGCCATCAGTGTTTCCCAGGGGGCGAACGAGCAGTACTTC.

This clonotype was detected only a few times. The chain is built from TRBV6-5 and TRBJ2-1; 7 positions match TRBD1. CDR1 and CDR2 (germline): MNHEY, SVGAGI. The J segment lost 8 bases and the V segment lost 2 bases, leaving 12 bases of the junction unmatched. CDR3 length equals 16 residues. This chain's CDR3 is CASSYNDRARWDEQFF. CDR3 DNA sequence: TGTGCCAGCAGTTACAACGACAGGGCCCGCTGGGATGAGCAGTTCTTC.

This chain connects TRBV29-1 to TRBJ2-7; D is uncertain. Trimming removed 1 base at V and 1 base at J, with 17 bases between. CDR3 length equals 16 residues. CDR1 and CDR2 from the germline V gene are SQVTM and ANQGSEA. The CDR3 here is CSVEGPVGNGSYEQYF. The DNA of the CDR3 is TGCAGCGTTGAAGGGCCAGTAGGGAACGGGTCCTACGAGCAGTACTTC.

The V gene is TRBV7-3, the J gene TRBJ2-3; D is tentatively TRBD1 or TRBD2 (5 bases each). The germline V gene encodes CDR1 SGHTA and CDR2 FQGTGA. The CDR3 is made up of 13 amino acids. V lost 11 bases and J 5 bases, leaving 17 bases between the germline ends. CDR3 bases: TGTGCCTCCGGAAAGGGACGTAGAGATACGCAGTATTTT. It translates to CASGKGRRDTQYF.

This clonotype was observed a handful of times. The gene calls are TRBV27 and TRBJ2-2; maybe TRBD2 (5 bases). CDR1 is MNHEY and CDR2 is SMNVEV in the germline V gene (reference sequence). This CDR3 is built from 18 residues. V was cut by 8 bases and J by 2 bases, with 24 bases left in between. The CDR3 DNA reads TGTGCCAGCTCACGGGATCTTCCACACGCCCTTAACACCGGGGAGCTGTTTTTT. This sequence encodes CASSRDLPHALNTGELFF.